Listed below are T cell receptor beta chains from one sample, sequenced in a study of technical replicates of blood from a handful of donors. Libraries were prepared by immunoSEQ multiplex PCR; TCRdb keeps only in-frame clonotypes and omits some of them. Among 64,000 or so clones listed, approximately 97% were seen once. What was sequenced was T cells isolated from PBMCs. The source is a human donor in good health. The CDR3 runs from the conserved cysteine through the conserved F or W. A D gene is named only where the DNA matches it firmly. Expanded clones are given a class, and other clones once, few, many or no size at all.

J,V,D,size,DNA,CDR3
TRBJ1-3,TRBV5-1,.,.,TGCGCCAGCAGCCCATGGACTGAAGACAACACCATATATTTT,CASSPWTEDNTIYF
TRBJ2-5,TRBV11-3,.,.,TGTGCCAGCAGCTTAGGAGGTTGGGCTAGCGCAGAAGAGACCCAGTACTTC,CASSLGGWASAEETQYF
TRBJ1-1,TRBV19,.,.,TGTGCCAGTAGAGCACAGATCATGAACACTGAAGCTTTCTTT,CASRAQIMNTEAFF
TRBJ2-5,TRBV11-3,TRBD2,.,TGTGCCAGCAGCTACGGGGGGAGGGCAGACTTCCAAGAGACCCAGTACTTC,CASSYGGRADFQETQYF
TRBJ2-2,TRBV10-2,.,few,TGCGCCAGCAGTGAGTCGAGAGGGTCGGCCGGGGAGCTGTTTTTT,CASSESRGSAGELFF
TRBJ1-2,TRBV7-9,TRBD1,.,TGTGCCAGCAGCCCGGGACAGGGGGCGCATGGCTACACCTTC,CASSPGQGAHGYTF
TRBJ2-4,TRBV27,.,.,TGTGCCAGCAGTTTATTGTCCGGACTTAATTCCCCTCTAGCCAAAAACATTCAGTACTTC,CASSLLSGLNSPLAKNIQYF
TRBJ2-7,TRBV4-1,TRBD2,.,TGCGCCAGCAGCCAAATAAGACTAGCGGTATCGTCCTACGAGCAGTACTTC,CASSQIRLAVSSYEQYF
TRBJ2-2,TRBV27,TRBD1,.,TGTGCCAGCAGCTCCTTAACAGGGGTGACCGGGGAGCTGTTTTTT,CASSSLTGVTGELFF
TRBJ1-1,TRBV28,.,.,TGTGCCAGCAGTTTATCGAATCAGGGGAGGGGAACTGAAGCTTTCTTT,CASSLSNQGRGTEAFF
TRBJ2-3,TRBV27,TRBD2,.,TGTGCCAGCAGTTTTTTTGGACTAGCGGGAGAGGGAACAGATACGCAGTATTTT,CASSFFGLAGEGTDTQYF
TRBJ2-1,TRBV11-2,.,.,TGTGCCAGCACGACCCTAGCAACGCTCTACAATGAGCAGTTCTTC,CASTTLATLYNEQFF
TRBJ1-1,TRBV7-2,.,.,TGTGCCAGCAGCTTATCGGGATATATGAACACTGAAGCTTTCTTT,CASSLSGYMNTEAFF
TRBJ2-5,TRBV6-6,.,.,TGTGCCAGCAAAGGTGGCGGGGAAGAGACCCAGTACTTC,CASKGGGEETQYF
TRBJ1-2,TRBV18,.,.,TGTGCCAGCTCACCCGAGGGCTATGGCTACACCTTC,CASSPEGYGYTF
TRBJ1-1,TRBV6-5,.,.,TGTGCCAGCAGTACACAGGGCGTCCTCAACACTGAAGCTTTCTTT,CASSTQGVLNTEAFF
TRBJ1-2,TRBV5-1,.,.,TGCGCCAGCAGCTTAGCAGGGGACTATGGCTACACCTTC,CASSLAGDYGYTF
TRBJ2-7,TRBV27,.,.,TGTGCCAGCAGTTTTACGGTTCGCTACGAGCAGTACTTC,CASSFTVRYEQYF
TRBJ2-1,TRBV6-5,.,.,TGTGCCAGCAGTCAAGGGAGCAGCTCCTACAATGAGCAGTTCTTC,CASSQGSSSYNEQFF
TRBJ2-7,TRBV28,TRBD1,.,TGTGCCAGCAGTAGGGGACAGGGAGGCGAGGGAAAGTACTTC,CASSRGQGGEGKYF
TRBJ2-7,TRBV6-5,.,.,TGTGCCAGCAGTCTTGGCCCCCTTCTTGGTTACGAGCAGTACTTC,CASSLGPLLGYEQYF
TRBJ2-5,TRBV12-5,TRBD1,.,TGTGCTAGTGGTTTGTCCAGGACAGGGCACCAAGAGACCCAGTACTTC,CASGLSRTGHQETQYF
TRBJ2-7,TRBV7-6,.,.,TGTGCCAGCAGCTTAGGGGCCGGGAGCTACGAGCAGTACTTC,CASSLGAGSYEQYF
TRBJ2-1,TRBV28,.,.,TGTGCCAGCGGAGAGGGAAACGGTTTGGACAATGAGCAGTTCTTC,CASGEGNGLDNEQFF
TRBJ1-5,TRBV10-3,TRBD1,.,TGTGCCACTGGGACAGATAATCAGCCCCAGCATTTT,CATGTDNQPQHF
TRBJ2-3,TRBV6-5,TRBD2,.,TGTGCCAGCAAAGGACTAGCGGGGGGGGTGGATACGCAGTATTTT,CASKGLAGGVDTQYF
TRBJ2-5,TRBV6-1,.,.,TGTGCCAGCAGTAGAGGGATTCCCATGTCTGGGACCCAGTACTTC,CASSRGIPMSGTQYF
TRBJ2-5,TRBV5-6,.,.,TGTGCCAGCAGCCCAAGGACTTTCCAAGAGACCCAGTACTTC,CASSPRTFQETQYF
TRBJ1-5,TRBV16,.,.,TGTGCCAGCAGCCAATGGAACGGGGGACCGAATCAGCCCCAGCATTTT,CASSQWNGGPNQPQHF
TRBJ2-5,TRBV28,.,.,TGTGCCAGCAGTCCAACGCGGGCTGAGGGAGAGACCCAGTACTTC,CASSPTRAEGETQYF
TRBJ2-7,TRBV18,TRBD1,.,TGTGCCAGCTCAGCGGGACAGGGGGCTTTCGAGCAGTACTTC,CASSAGQGAFEQYF
TRBJ2-3,TRBV11-3,.,.,TGTGCCAGTTCTCAAGGGGTAGCCTACACAGATACGCAGTATTTT,CASSQGVAYTDTQYF
TRBJ2-3,TRBV4-1,.,.,TGCGCCAGCAGCCGCGTTCCCGGCGGTTACACAGATACGCAGTATTTT,CASSRVPGGYTDTQYF
TRBJ2-7,TRBV6-5,TRBD2,.,TGTGCCAGCAGTTACCTAGCGGGGGGCTACGAGCAGTACTTC,CASSYLAGGYEQYF
TRBJ2-7,TRBV30,TRBD1,.,TGTGCCTGGAGTTCCCGGGACAGGGGCTACGAGCAGTACTTC,CAWSSRDRGYEQYF
TRBJ2-3,TRBV6-1,.,once,TGTGCCAGCAGTGAACGGTTTCGCACAGATACGCAGTATTTT,CASSERFRTDTQYF
TRBJ2-1,TRBV7-8,TRBD2,.,TGTGCCAGCAGCTTAGTGAGGCTAGCGGGTACAGAGCAGTTCTTC,CASSLVRLAGTEQFF
TRBJ2-1,TRBV6-5,TRBD2,once,TGTGCCAGCAGTTACTCAACTAGCGGGGGACACAATGAGCAGTTCTTC,CASSYSTSGGHNEQFF
TRBJ1-2,TRBV5-1,TRBD1,.,TGCGCCAGCAGCCGGGGGGGACAGCTTAACAGCCTTAACTATGGCTACACCTTC,CASSRGGQLNSLNYGYTF
TRBJ2-7,TRBV14,TRBD2,.,TGTGCCAGCAGCTACCCGACTAGCGGGAGCCAGCAGTACTTC,CASSYPTSGSQQYF
TRBJ1-1,TRBV2,.,.,TGTGCCAGCAGCGTTCGGGGTGAAGCTTTCTTT,CASSVRGEAFF
TRBJ2-3,TRBV6-6,TRBD1,.,TGTGCCAGCAGACAGGGGTTGCCAGATACGCAGTATTTT,CASRQGLPDTQYF
TRBJ2-7,TRBV7-9,.,once,TGTGCCAGCAGCTTCGGATCAGGGGGGCCCTACGAGCAGTACTTC,CASSFGSGGPYEQYF
TRBJ1-5,TRBV5-8,.,.,TGTGCCAGCAGCTTAGCAAATCAGCCCCAGCATTTT,CASSLANQPQHF
TRBJ2-6,TRBV6-4,TRBD2,.,TGTGCCAGCAGTGACTCGTTTGCTAGCGGGAGCCATGGGGCCAACGTCCTGACTTTC,CASSDSFASGSHGANVLTF
TRBJ1-5,TRBV7-9,.,.,TGTGCCAGCAGCCGACAGAGCAATCAGCCCCAGCATTTT,CASSRQSNQPQHF
TRBJ1-2,TRBV19,TRBD1,.,TGTGCCAGTAGTACAGAGCGGACAGGTTTTGTTGCGGGCTACACCTTC,CASSTERTGFVAGYTF
TRBJ1-6,TRBV2,.,.,TGTGCCAGCAGTCGGTCAGGGGCCCGAGGCTCCTATAATTCACCCCTCCACTTT,CASSRSGARGSYNSPLHF
TRBJ2-7,TRBV29-1,.,.,TGCAGTTATGGGTTGGGGGAGGCGACCTACGAGCAGTACTTC,CSYGLGEATYEQYF
TRBJ2-3,TRBV4-1,.,.,TGCGCCAGCAGCCAAAAGAGCGGGACAGATACGCAGTATTTT,CASSQKSGTDTQYF
TRBJ2-5,TRBV7-9,.,.,TGTGCCAGCAGCTTAGCAGGTAGCGCTAAGGAGACCCAGTACTTC,CASSLAGSAKETQYF
TRBJ1-1,TRBV6-5,.,.,TGTGCCAGCAGCAAACAGGGGAACACTGAAGCTTTCTTT,CASSKQGNTEAFF
TRBJ1-5,TRBV28,TRBD1,.,TGTGCCAGCGGAATTACACAGGGGCGTAATCAGCCCCAGCATTTT,CASGITQGRNQPQHF
TRBJ1-6,TRBV2,.,.,TGTGCCAGCAGTGAAACGGGACAAAACTCTACACCCCTCCACTTT,CASSETGQNSTPLHF